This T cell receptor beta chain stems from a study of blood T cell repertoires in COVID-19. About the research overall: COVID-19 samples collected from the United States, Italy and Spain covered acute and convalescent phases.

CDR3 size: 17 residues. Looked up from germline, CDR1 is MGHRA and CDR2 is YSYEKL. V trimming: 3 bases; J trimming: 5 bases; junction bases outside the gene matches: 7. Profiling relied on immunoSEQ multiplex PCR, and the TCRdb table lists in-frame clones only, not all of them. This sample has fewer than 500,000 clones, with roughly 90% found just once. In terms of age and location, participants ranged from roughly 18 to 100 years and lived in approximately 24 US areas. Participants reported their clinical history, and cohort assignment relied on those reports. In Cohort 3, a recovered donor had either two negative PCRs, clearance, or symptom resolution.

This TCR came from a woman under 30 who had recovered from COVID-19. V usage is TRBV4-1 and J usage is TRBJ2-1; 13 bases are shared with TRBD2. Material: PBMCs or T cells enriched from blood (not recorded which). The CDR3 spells CASSHTPGTSGDNEQFF. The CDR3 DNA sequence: TGCGCCAGCAGCCACACACCCGGGACTAGCGGGGACAATGAGCAGTTCTTC.